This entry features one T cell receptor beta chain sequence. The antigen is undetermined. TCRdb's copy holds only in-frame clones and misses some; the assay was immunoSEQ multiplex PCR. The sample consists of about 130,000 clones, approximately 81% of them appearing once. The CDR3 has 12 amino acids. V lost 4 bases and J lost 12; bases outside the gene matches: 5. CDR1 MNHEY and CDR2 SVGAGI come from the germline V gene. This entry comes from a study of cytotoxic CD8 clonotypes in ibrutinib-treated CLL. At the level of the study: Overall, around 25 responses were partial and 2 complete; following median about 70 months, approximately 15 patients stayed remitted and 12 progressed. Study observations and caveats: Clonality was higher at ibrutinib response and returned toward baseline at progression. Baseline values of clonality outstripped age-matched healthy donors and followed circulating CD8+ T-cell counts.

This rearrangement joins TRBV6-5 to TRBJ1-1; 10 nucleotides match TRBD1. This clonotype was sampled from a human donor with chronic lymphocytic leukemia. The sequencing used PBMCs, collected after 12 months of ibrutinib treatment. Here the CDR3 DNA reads TGTGCCAGCAGTTCCCCGGGACAGGGGCCTTTCTTT. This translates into CASSSPGQGPFF.